Reported below is one TCR beta chain. Using a J-beta primer mix together with a sample-barcoded 5' primer, a second PCR was run for about 6 to 11 cycles. TCRdb analysed the 5' RACE reads with MiXCR anew, one entry per CDR3 protein. This table holds 540,000 or so distinct CDR3 sequences, around half found once. The entry originates in a study of blood T cells in healthy people across ages. Study-wide background: Capture via template switching afforded approximately one barcoded beta molecule per two T cells.

Deletions cut 1 base from V and 2 bases from J, with 9 bases between. The CDR3 totals 15 residues. CDR1 SNHLY and CDR2 FYNNEI come from the germline V gene. The sequence was obtained from a man older than 75 in good health. This chain links TRBV2 with TRBJ2-1; TRBD2 is a possible D gene (5 bases). The sequencing input was blood. The CDR3 reads CASSEGGPTYNEQFF. The CDR3 DNA sequence: TGTGCCAGCAGTGAAGGCGGGCCAACCTACAATGAGCAGTTCTTC.